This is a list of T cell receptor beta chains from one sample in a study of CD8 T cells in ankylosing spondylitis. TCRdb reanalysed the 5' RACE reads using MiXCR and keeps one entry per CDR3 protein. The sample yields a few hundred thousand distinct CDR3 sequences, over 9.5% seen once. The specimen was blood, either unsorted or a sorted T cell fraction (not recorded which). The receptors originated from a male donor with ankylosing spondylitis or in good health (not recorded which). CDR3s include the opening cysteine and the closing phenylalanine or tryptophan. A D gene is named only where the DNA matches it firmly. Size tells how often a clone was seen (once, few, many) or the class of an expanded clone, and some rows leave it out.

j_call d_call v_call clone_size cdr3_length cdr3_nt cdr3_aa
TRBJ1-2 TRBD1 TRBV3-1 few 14 TGTGCCAGCAGCCGGCGACAGGGAATCTATGGCTACACCTTC CASSRRQGIYGYTF
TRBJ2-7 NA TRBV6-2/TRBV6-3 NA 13 TGTGCCAGCAGTTACTTGCCGTCATACGAGCAGTACTTC CASSYLPSYEQYF
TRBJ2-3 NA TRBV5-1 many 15 TGCGCCAGCAGCTCCGGCCTCTCGGTCACAGATACGCAGTATTTT CASSSGLSVTDTQYF
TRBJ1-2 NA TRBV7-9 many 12 TGTGCCAGCAGCTCCAAAAACTATGGCTACACCTTC CASSSKNYGYTF
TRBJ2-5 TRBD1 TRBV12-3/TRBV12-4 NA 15 TGTGCCAGCAGTATAGGACAGGGGAAACAAGAGACCCAGTACTTC CASSIGQGKQETQYF
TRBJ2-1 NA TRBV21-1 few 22 TGTGCCAGCAGCCCCTTTATTTCCGGGACAGGGGGATTCCCTTTTTTTCGAAATGAGCAGTTCTTC CASSPFISGTGGFPFFRNEQFF
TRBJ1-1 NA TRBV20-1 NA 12 TGCAGTGCTAGCCAAACGAACACTGAAGCTTTCTTT CSASQTNTEAFF
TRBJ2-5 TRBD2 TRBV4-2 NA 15 TGTGCCAGCAGCCTCCCCCGCGGGGGGGAAGAGACCCAGTACTTC CASSLPRGGEETQYF
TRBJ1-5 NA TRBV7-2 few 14 TGTGCCAGCAGCTCCCAAATAAGCAATCAGCCCCAGCATTTT CASSSQISNQPQHF
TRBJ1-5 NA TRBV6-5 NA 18 TGTGCCAGCAGTTCGAAACAGGCGACCACCAACTACAACCAGCCCCAGCATTTT CASSSKQATTNYNQPQHF
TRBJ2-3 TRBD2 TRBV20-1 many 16 TGCAGTGGTAACGATCCTAGCGGGGGGCCGGAAGATACGCAGTATTTT CSGNDPSGGPEDTQYF
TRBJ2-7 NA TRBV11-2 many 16 TGTGCCAGCAGCTTAGAGGACAGCCAGATTTACTACGAGCAGTACTTC CASSLEDSQIYYEQYF
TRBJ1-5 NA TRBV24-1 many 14 TGTGCCACCAGTGAGACAGATTTCAATCAGCCCCAGCATTTT CATSETDFNQPQHF
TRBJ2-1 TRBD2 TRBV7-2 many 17 TGTGCCAGCAGCTTAGCCACCGGGACTAGCTCCTACAATGAGCAGTTCTTC CASSLATGTSSYNEQFF
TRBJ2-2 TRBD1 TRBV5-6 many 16 TGTGCCAGCAGCCCAGACAGGGGGATCAACACCGGGGAGCTGTTTTTT CASSPDRGINTGELFF
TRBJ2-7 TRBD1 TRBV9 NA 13 TGTGCCAGCAGCGCGGGACAGGGGGACGAGCAGTACTTC CASSAGQGDEQYF
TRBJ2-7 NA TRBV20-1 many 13 TGCAGTGTTTCCCCCTCCACAGGATACGAGCAGTACTTC CSVSPSTGYEQYF
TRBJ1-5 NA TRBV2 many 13 TGTGCCAGCAGGGGGGATTTAAGTCAGCCCCAGCATTTT CASRGDLSQPQHF
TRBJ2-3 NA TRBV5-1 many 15 TGCGCCAGCAGCTTGGAATCCACTCCCACAGATACGCAGTATTTT CASSLESTPTDTQYF
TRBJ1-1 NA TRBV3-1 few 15 TGTGCCAGCAGCCAAGACCTTTGGAGTTCAGCTGAAGCTTTCTTT CASSQDLWSSAEAFF
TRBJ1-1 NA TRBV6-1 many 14 TGTGCCAGCACTCCCGGGACGGCGAACACTGAAGCTTTCTTT CASTPGTANTEAFF
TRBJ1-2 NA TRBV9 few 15 TGTGCCAGCAGCGTAGATCCGACAGCGTACTATGGCTACACCTTC CASSVDPTAYYGYTF
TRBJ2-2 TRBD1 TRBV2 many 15 TGTGCCAGTTGCCCCGGACAGGCGAACACCGGGGAGCTGTTTTTT CASCPGQANTGELFF
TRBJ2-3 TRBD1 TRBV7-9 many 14 TGTGCCAGCGACGCAGGGGGCGCGACAGATACGCAGTATTTT CASDAGGATDTQYF
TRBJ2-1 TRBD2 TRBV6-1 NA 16 TGTGCCAGCAGCCCGCACGCTAGCGGGGATTACAATGAGCAGTTCTTC CASSPHASGDYNEQFF
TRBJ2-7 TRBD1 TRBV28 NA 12 TGTGCCAGCCATCAGCACAGGGGAATGGAGTACTTC CASHQHRGMEYF
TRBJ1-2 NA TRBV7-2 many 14 TGTGCCAGCAGCTTAGCGTGGGCTGAAAGGAGCTACACCTTC CASSLAWAERSYTF
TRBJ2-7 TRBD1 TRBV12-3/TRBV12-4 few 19 TGTGCCATCAGTTTAGAGCTGCTCGGTACAGGGGGAACGACCTACGAGCAGTACTTC CAISLELLGTGGTTYEQYF
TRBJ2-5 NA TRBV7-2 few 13 TGTGCCAGCAGACTCAGCAGAGACGAGACCCAGTACTTC CASRLSRDETQYF
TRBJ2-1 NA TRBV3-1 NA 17 TGTGCCTGCAGCCAAGCAGCTGGGAGGGGGACGAGCAATAAGCAGTTCTTC CACSQAAGRGTSNKQFF
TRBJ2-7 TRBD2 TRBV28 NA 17 TGTGCCAGTCCACCGACAGCAGAAAGGGAGGGGTCCTACGAGCAGTACTTC CASPPTAEREGSYEQYF
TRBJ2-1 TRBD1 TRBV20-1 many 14 TGCAGTGCTAGGTGGCAGGGGGCCTACAATGAGCAGTTCTTC CSARWQGAYNEQFF
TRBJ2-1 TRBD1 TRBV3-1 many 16 TGTGCCAGCAGCCAAGTCCCGGGACAGGGTACCAATGAGCAGTTCTTC CASSQVPGQGTNEQFF
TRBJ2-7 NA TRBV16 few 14 TGTGCCAGCAGCCCCCTTGGGGGGTCCTACGAGCAGTACTTC CASSPLGGSYEQYF
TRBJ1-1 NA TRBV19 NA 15 TGTGCCAGTAGTATACAGGGGCAGTACGGATCTGAAGCTTTCTTT CASSIQGQYGSEAFF
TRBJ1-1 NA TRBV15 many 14 TGTGCCACCAGCAGTTTAGGGTTGAACACTGAAGCTTTCTTT CATSSLGLNTEAFF
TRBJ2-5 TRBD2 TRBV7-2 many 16 TGTGCCAGCAGCCCCCTAGCGGGGGCGACTTTAGAGACCCAGTACTTC CASSPLAGATLETQYF
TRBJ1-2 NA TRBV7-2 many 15 TGTGCCAGCAGCCTCCGTGTGTGGGCAGTGGATGGCTACACCTTC CASSLRVWAVDGYTF
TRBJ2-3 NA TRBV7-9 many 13 TGTGCCAGCAGCTCCCGCTTGGGAGATACGCAGTATTTT CASSSRLGDTQYF
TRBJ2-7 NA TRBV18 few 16 TGTGCCAGCTCACCATTTTCCCGGACAACCGACTACGAGCAGTACTTC CASSPFSRTTDYEQYF
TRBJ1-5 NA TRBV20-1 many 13 TGCAGTGCTAGAGGAGGGCTTGGTCAGCCCCAGCATTTT CSARGGLGQPQHF
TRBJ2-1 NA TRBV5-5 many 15 TGTGCCAGCAGCTTGGGGTATGAGGGGGTGAATGAGCAGTTCTTC CASSLGYEGVNEQFF
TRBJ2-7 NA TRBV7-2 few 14 TGTGCCAGCAATCGAGAGCTCGTAATCTACGAGCAGTACTTC CASNRELVIYEQYF
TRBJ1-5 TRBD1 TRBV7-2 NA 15 TGTGCCAGCAGCTTCAGGGGGGGGAGCAATCAGCCCCAGCATTTT CASSFRGGSNQPQHF
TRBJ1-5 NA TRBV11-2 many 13 TGTGCCAGCAGCCTCACTAACAATCAGCCCCAGCATTTT CASSLTNNQPQHF
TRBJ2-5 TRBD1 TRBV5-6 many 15 TGTGCCAGCAGCTCAGGGACAGGCAGGCAAGAGACCCAGTACTTC CASSSGTGRQETQYF
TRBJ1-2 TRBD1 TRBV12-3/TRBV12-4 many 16 TGTGCCAGCAGTATGCTCCGGGACAGGGGCAGAGATGGCTACACCTTC CASSMLRDRGRDGYTF
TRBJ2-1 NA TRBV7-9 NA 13 TGTGCCAGCGTACCCCCGGGGTTGTGGGAGCAGTTCTTC CASVPPGLWEQFF
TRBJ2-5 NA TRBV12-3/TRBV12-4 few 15 TGTGCCAGCAGTTTCGGAACGGTCCACCAAGAGACCCAGTACTTC CASSFGTVHQETQYF
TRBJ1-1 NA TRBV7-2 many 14 TGTGCCAGCAGCTCCGGGAGGGGGAACACTGAAGCTTTCTTT CASSSGRGNTEAFF
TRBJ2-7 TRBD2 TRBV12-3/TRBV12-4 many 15 TGTGCCAGCAGAAAGAGCGGGGGGGCCAACTACGAGCAGTACTTC CASRKSGGANYEQYF
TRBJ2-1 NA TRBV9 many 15 TGTGCCAGCAGCCCTACGGACTCCCTCTACAATGAGCAGTTCTTC CASSPTDSLYNEQFF
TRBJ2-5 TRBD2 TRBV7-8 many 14 TGTGCCAGCAGTGAAGCGGGGGGGAAAGAGACCCAGTACTTC CASSEAGGKETQYF
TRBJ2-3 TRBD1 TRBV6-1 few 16 TGTGCCAGCAGGCGACCGGGACAGGGGGTTGCGGATACGCAGTATTTT CASRRPGQGVADTQYF
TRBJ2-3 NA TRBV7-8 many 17 TGTGCCAGCAGCTTACCCCCGCGCGGGGGCTTCACAGATACGCAGTATTTT CASSLPPRGGFTDTQYF